This is a list of T cell receptor beta chains from one sample in a study of beta chain features in type 1 diabetes. The data were produced by immunoSEQ multiplex PCR, yet TCRdb's version contains in-frame clones alone and is incomplete. This sample has about half a million clones, with around 28% found just once. What was sequenced was naive CD4+ T cells from blood. The receptor source for this set is a man aged 18-30 years in good health. Each CDR3 is given with its conserved first and last residue. The order of the fields is J gene, clone size, V gene, D gene, CDR3 protein, CDR3 DNA. The D gene is left open where the match is weak. Expanded clones get a size class; other rows say once, few or many, or leave the size out.

TRBJ1-3	NA	TRBV25-1	TRBD1	CASSHRGLGNTIYF	TGTGCCAGCAGTCACAGGGGTCTTGGAAACACCATATATTTT
TRBJ2-5	few	TRBV2	TRBD1	CASRGTARSETQYF	TGTGCCAGCAGAGGGACAGCGAGGTCCGAGACCCAGTACTTC
TRBJ2-1	NA	TRBV9	TRBD1	CASSVGTGNEQFF	TGTGCCAGCAGCGTAGGGACAGGCAATGAGCAGTTCTTC
TRBJ2-1	few	TRBV7-6	NA	CASSAVGGNPYNEQFF	TGTGCCAGCAGCGCCGTTGGGGGAAACCCCTACAATGAGCAGTTCTTC
TRBJ2-7	few	TRBV18	TRBD2	CASSPRLAGTYEQYF	TGTGCCAGCTCACCACGACTAGCGGGAACCTACGAGCAGTACTTC
TRBJ2-5	few	TRBV7-2	TRBD1	CASSPEGQARETQYF	TGTGCCAGCAGCCCGGAAGGACAGGCTAGGGAGACCCAGTACTTC
TRBJ2-7	NA	TRBV7-2	NA	CASSLAAGRSYEQYF	TGTGCCAGCAGCTTAGCGGCGGGCAGATCCTACGAGCAGTACTTC
TRBJ1-1	NA	TRBV18	NA	CASSPDWNEAFF	TGTGCCAGCTCGCCCGACTGGAATGAAGCTTTCTTT
TRBJ2-4	few	TRBV2	NA	CASSELGGDMYF	TGTGCCAGCAGTGAACTTGGAGGGGACATGTACTTC
TRBJ1-1	NA	TRBV29-1	NA	CSAEPDLGAEAFF	TGCAGCGCTGAACCGGATCTGGGGGCTGAAGCTTTCTTT
TRBJ2-7	NA	TRBV5-1	TRBD2	CASSLGTSVYEQYF	TGCGCCAGCAGCTTGGGGACTAGCGTCTACGAGCAGTACTTC
TRBJ2-3	NA	TRBV9	TRBD2	CASSFERDSTDTQYF	TGTGCCAGCAGCTTCGAGCGGGATAGCACAGATACGCAGTATTTT
TRBJ2-3	NA	TRBV18	TRBD2	CASSPRGGTQYF	TGTGCCAGCTCACCACGCGGGGGTACGCAGTATTTT
TRBJ1-1	NA	TRBV29-1	TRBD1	CSVAPRGTGGSEAFF	TGCAGCGTTGCCCCACGTGGGACAGGGGGCTCTGAAGCTTTCTTT
TRBJ2-3	few	TRBV15	NA	CATSRDPASVSTDTQYF	TGTGCCACCAGCAGAGATCCAGCTAGCGTAAGCACAGATACGCAGTATTTT
TRBJ1-4	NA	TRBV15	NA	CATSFGRSTNEKLFF	TGTGCCACCAGTTTCGGCAGGTCGACTAATGAAAAACTGTTTTTT
TRBJ2-6	few	TRBV7-2	NA	CASSSFRAGANVLTF	TGTGCCAGCAGCTCCTTTAGGGCTGGGGCCAACGTCCTGACTTTC
TRBJ2-7	NA	TRBV11-2	TRBD2	CASSGPGLANEQYF	TGTGCCAGCAGCGGACCGGGACTAGCAAACGAGCAGTACTTC
TRBJ2-7	few	TRBV2	TRBD1	CASMQGDRGEQYF	TGTGCCAGCATGCAGGGGGATAGAGGCGAGCAGTACTTC
TRBJ1-2	few	TRBV28	NA	CATERGIPYGYTF	TGTGCCACCGAAAGGGGGATCCCCTATGGCTACACCTTC